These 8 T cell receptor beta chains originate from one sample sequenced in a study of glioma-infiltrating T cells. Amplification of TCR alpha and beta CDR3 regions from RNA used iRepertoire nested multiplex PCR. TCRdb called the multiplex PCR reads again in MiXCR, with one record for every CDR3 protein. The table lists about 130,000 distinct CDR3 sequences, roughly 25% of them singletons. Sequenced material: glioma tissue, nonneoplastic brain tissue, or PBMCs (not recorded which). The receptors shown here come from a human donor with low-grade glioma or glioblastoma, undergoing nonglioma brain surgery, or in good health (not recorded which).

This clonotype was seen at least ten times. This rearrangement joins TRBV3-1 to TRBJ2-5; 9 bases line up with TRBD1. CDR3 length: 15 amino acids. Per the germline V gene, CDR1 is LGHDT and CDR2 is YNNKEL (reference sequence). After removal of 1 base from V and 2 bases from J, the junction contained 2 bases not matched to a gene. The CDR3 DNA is TGTGCCAGCAGCCAAGTGGGACAGGGACAAGAGACCCAGTACTTC. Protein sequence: CASSQVGQGQETQYF.

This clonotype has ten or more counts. The CDR3 reads CASSRDRNEQYF. The CDR3 region has the DNA TGTGCCAGCTCACGGGACCGCAACGAGCAGTACTTC. The chain has TRBV18 and TRBJ2-7; D is tentatively TRBD1 or TRBD2 (5 bases each). Trimming cost V 4 bases and J 5 bases, with 9 bases left between them. Germline CDR1 reads KGHSH; CDR2 reads LQKENI. This CDR3 is built from 12 residues. Complete variable domain (other parts from reference TRBV18 and TRBJ2-7): NAGVMQNPRHLVRRRGQEARLRCSPMKGHSHVYWYRQLPEEGLKFMVYLQKENIIDESGMPKERFSAEFPKEGPSILRIQQVVRGDSAAYFCASSRDRNEQYFGPGTRLTVT.

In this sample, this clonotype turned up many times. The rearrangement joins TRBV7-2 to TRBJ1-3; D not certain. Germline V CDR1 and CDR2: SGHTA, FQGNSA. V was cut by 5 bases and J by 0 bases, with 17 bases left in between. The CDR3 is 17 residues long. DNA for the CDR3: TGTGCCAGCAGCCCATACGGTGGCGCCCGCTCTGGAAACACCATATATTTT. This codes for CASSPYGGARSGNTIYF.

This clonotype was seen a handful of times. The CDR3 sequence is CASSIRTGQADTQYF. The CDR3 DNA reads TGTGCCAGTAGTATACGGACAGGGCAGGCAGATACGCAGTATTTT. This sequence joins TRBV19 and TRBJ2-3, with 8 bases that match TRBD1. Germline loops: CDR1 LNHDA, CDR2 SQIVND (reference sequence). The ends lost 2 bases at V and 4 bases at J; junction bases unmatched: 5. The CDR3 length is 15 residues.

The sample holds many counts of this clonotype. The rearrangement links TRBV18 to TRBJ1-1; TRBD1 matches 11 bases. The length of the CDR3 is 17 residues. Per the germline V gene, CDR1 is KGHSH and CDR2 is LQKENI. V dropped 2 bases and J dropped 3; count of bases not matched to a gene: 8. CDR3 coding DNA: TGTGCCAGCTCACCAGTGAGGACAGGGGGCTTGGACACTGAAGCTTTCTTT. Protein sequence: CASSPVRTGGLDTEAFF.

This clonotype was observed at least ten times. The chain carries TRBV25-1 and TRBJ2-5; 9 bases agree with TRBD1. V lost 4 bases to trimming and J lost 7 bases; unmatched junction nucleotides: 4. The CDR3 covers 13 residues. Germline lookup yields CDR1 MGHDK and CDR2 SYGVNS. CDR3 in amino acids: CASSVTGGLTQYF. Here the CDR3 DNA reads TGTGCCAGCAGTGTTACAGGGGGCTTGACCCAGTACTTC.

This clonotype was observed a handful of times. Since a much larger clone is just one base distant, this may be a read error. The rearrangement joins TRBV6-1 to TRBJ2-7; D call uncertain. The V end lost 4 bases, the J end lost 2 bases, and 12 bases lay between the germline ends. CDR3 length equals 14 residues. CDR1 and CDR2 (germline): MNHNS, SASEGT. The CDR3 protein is CASSVNTVAYEQYF. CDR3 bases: TGTGCCAGCAGTGTCAACACAGTTGCCTACGAGCAGTACTTC.

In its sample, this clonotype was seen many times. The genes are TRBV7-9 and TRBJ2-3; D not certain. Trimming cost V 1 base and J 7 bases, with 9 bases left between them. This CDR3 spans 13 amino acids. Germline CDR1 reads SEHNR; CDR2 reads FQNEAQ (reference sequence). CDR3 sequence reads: CASSLVRTNTQYF. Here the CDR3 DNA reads TGTGCCAGCAGCTTAGTCCGAACAAATACGCAGTATTTT.